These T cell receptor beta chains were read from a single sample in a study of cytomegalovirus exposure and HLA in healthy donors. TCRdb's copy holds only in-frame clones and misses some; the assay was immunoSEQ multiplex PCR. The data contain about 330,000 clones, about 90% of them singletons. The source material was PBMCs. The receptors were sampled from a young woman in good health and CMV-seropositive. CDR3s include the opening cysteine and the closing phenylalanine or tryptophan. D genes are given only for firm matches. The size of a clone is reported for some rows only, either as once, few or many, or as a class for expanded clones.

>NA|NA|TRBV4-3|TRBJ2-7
CASSQEMSYEQYF
TGCGCCAGCAGCCAAGAGATGTCCTACGAGCAGTACTTC
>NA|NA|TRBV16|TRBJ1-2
CASSLRRETYGYTF
TGTGCCAGCAGCCTCCGCAGGGAGACCTATGGCTACACCTTC
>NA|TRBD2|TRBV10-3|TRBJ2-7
CAIRAAGGSSPYEQYF
TGTGCCATCAGGGCGGCGGGAGGATCGTCTCCCTACGAGCAGTACTTC
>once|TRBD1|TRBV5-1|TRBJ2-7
CASSPGQSSSYEQYF
TGCGCCAGCTCCCCGGGACAGTCAAGCTCCTACGAGCAGTACTTC
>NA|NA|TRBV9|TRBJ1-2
CASSVAAGDYYGYTF
TGTGCCAGCAGCGTAGCTGCAGGGGACTACTATGGCTACACCTTC
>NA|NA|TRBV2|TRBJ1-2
CASSDRFYGYTF
TGTGCCAGCAGTGACAGATTCTATGGCTACACCTTC
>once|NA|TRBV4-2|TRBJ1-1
CASSLGHLNTEAFF
TGTGCCAGCAGCCTGGGGCACTTGAACACTGAAGCTTTCTTT
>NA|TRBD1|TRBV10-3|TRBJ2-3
CAISEGASPTDTQYF
TGTGCCATCTCTGAGGGGGCGTCCCCTACAGATACGCAGTATTTT
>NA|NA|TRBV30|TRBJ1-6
CAWSPAGGNSPLHF
TGTGCCTGGAGTCCGGCTGGAGGGAATTCACCCCTCCACTTT
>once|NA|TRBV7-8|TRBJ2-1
CASSLWRDEQFF
TGTGCCAGCAGCTTATGGAGGGATGAGCAGTTCTTC
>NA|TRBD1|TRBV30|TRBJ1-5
CAWEPGQGIFSNQPQHF
TGTGCCTGGGAGCCGGGACAGGGGATTTTTAGCAATCAGCCCCAGCATTTT
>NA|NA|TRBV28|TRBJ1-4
CASRPIRTLATNEKLFF
TGTGCCAGCAGACCGATTCGGACGTTAGCAACTAATGAAAAACTGTTTTTT
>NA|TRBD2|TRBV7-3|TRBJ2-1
CASSLQGLAGDEQFF
TGTGCCAGCAGCTTGCAGGGACTAGCGGGGGATGAGCAGTTCTTC
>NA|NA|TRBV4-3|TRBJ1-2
CASSQEELEGVYGYTF
TGCGCCAGCAGCCAAGAAGAGTTGGAAGGGGTCTATGGCTACACCTTC
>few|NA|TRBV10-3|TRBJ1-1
CAISDSLNTEAFF
TGTGCCATCAGTGACAGCCTGAACACTGAAGCTTTCTTT
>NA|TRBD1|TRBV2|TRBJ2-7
CASRTGFDEQYF
TGTGCCAGCCGGACAGGGTTCGACGAGCAGTACTTC
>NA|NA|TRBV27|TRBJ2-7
CASSLYPASAEDEQYF
TGTGCCAGCAGTTTATACCCCGCTAGCGCCGAAGACGAGCAGTACTTC
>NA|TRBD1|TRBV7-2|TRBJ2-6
CASSQGAGANVLTF
TGTGCCAGCAGCCAGGGGGCTGGGGCCAACGTCCTGACTTTC
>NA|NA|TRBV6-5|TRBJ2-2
CASSYATGPGELFF
TGTGCCAGCAGTTACGCAACAGGGCCCGGGGAGCTGTTTTTT
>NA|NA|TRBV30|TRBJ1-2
CAWSIPAGTMYGGYTF
TGTGCCTGGAGTATACCAGCCGGGACAATGTACGGTGGCTACACCTTC
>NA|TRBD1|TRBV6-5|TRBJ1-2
CASSATGNYGYTF
TGTGCCAGCAGTGCGACAGGGAACTATGGCTACACCTTC
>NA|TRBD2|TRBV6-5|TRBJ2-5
CASSYLAGGETQYF
TGTGCCAGCAGTTACCTAGCGGGAGGAGAGACCCAGTACTTC
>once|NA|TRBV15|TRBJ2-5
CATSRDRGTQYF
TGTGCCACCAGCAGAGATCGGGGGACCCAGTACTTC
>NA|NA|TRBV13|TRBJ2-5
CASSSGQWQGETQYF
TGTGCCAGCAGCTCCGGGCAATGGCAAGGAGAGACCCAGTACTTC
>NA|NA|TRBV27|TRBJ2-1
CASSFTGPTSYNEQFF
TGTGCCAGCAGTTTTACGGGGCCCACCTCCTACAATGAGCAGTTCTTC
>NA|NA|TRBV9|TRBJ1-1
CASSVDRGGDTEAFF
TGTGCCAGCAGCGTAGATCGAGGCGGGGACACTGAAGCTTTCTTT
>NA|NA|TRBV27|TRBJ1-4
CASSLSGQHNEKLFF
TGTGCCAGCAGCTTATCTGGACAGCATAATGAAAAACTGTTTTTT
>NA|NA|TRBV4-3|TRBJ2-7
CASSQDLSHLAYEQYF
TGCGCCAGCAGCCAAGATTTATCGCACTTAGCCTACGAGCAGTACTTC
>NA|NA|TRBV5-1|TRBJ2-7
CASSSGLGGSYEQYF
TGCGCCAGCAGCTCGGGGTTGGGTGGCTCCTACGAGCAGTACTTC
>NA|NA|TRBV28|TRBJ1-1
CASSFHLQRTDHMNTEAFF
TGTGCCAGCAGTTTCCATCTCCAACGGACGGATCACATGAACACTGAAGCTTTCTTT
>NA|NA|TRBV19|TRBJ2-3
CASSIGYTDTQYF
TGTGCCAGTAGTATAGGATACACAGATACGCAGTATTTT
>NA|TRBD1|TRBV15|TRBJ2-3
CATSRTGTGFPDTQYF
TGTGCCACCAGCAGAACCGGGACAGGGTTCCCAGATACGCAGTATTTT
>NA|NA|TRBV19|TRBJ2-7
CASSPTVHYEQYF
TGTGCCAGTAGCCCAACCGTCCACTACGAGCAGTACTTC
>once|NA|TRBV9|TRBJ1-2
CASSVGIGTYGYTF
TGTGCCAGCAGCGTCGGGATAGGGACCTATGGCTACACCTTC
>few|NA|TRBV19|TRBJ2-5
CASSIQETQYF
TGTGCCAGTAGTATTCAAGAGACCCAGTACTTC
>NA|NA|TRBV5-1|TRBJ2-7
CASSSGVSRSYEQYF
TGCGCCAGCAGCTCAGGAGTCAGCCGCTCCTACGAGCAGTACTTC
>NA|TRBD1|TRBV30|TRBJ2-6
CAWAGQGTGANVLTF
TGTGCCTGGGCGGGACAGGGGACTGGGGCCAACGTCCTGACTTTC
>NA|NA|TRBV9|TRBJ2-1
CASSVDQVDNEQFF
TGTGCCAGCAGCGTAGATCAGGTCGACAATGAGCAGTTCTTC
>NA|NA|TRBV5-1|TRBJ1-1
CASSLWGGNTEAFF
TGCGCCAGCAGCTTATGGGGGGGCAACACTGAAGCTTTCTTT
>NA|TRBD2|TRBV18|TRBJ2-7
CASSLAGGLAAPGEQYF
TGTGCCAGCTCACTAGCGGGGGGGCTAGCGGCCCCCGGGGAGCAGTACTTC
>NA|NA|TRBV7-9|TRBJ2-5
CASMGGGSGRETQYF
TGTGCCAGCATGGGGGGCGGGAGCGGTCGGGAGACCCAGTACTTC
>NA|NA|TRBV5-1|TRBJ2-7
CASSSGPAGRGNEQYF
TGCGCCAGCAGCTCCGGACCGGCGGGTCGCGGCAACGAGCAGTACTTC
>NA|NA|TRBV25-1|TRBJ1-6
CASSEYTGSNSPLHF
TGTGCCAGCAGTGAATATACAGGGTCAAACTCACCCCTCCACTTT
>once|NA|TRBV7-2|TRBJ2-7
CASSLARSLGYEQYF
TGTGCCAGCAGCTTAGCCAGGTCTCTGGGCTACGAGCAGTACTTC
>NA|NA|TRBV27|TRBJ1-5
CASSFMLGPQHF
TGTGCCAGCAGTTTTATGTTAGGGCCCCAGCATTTT
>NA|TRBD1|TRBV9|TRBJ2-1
CASSPGGTGTGPYNEQFF
TGTGCCAGCAGCCCCGGGGGGACCGGGACAGGGCCCTACAATGAGCAGTTCTTC
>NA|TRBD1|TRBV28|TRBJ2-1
CASSSGQGTYNEQFF
TGTGCCAGCAGTTCGGGACAGGGCACCTACAATGAGCAGTTCTTC
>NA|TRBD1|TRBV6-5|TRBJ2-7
CASSPGQGEANEQYF
TGTGCCAGCAGCCCAGGACAGGGGGAAGCCAACGAGCAGTACTTC
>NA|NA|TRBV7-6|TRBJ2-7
CASTPARDPYEQYF
TGTGCCAGCACCCCGGCCCGGGATCCCTACGAGCAGTACTTC
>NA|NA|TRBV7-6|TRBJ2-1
CASSARYNEQFF
TGTGCCAGCAGCGCTAGGTACAATGAGCAGTTCTTC
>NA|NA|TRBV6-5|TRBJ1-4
CASRVTGRSGKKLFF
TGTGCCAGCAGGGTAACAGGGCGGAGCGGTAAAAAACTGTTTTTT
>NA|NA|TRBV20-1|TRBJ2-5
CSGDSKETQYF
TGCAGTGGAGACAGCAAAGAGACCCAGTACTTC
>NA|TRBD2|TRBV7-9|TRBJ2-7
CASSSRISGIAYEQYF
TGTGCCAGCAGCTCAAGGATTAGCGGGATCGCCTACGAGCAGTACTTC
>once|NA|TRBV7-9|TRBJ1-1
CASSRNTEAFF
TGTGCCAGCAGCCGAAACACTGAAGCTTTCTTT
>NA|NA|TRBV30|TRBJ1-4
CASTGPNEKLFF
TGTGCCTCGACAGGACCTAATGAAAAACTGTTTTTT
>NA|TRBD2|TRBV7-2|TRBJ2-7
CASSTTSGGASYEQYF
TGTGCCAGCAGCACGACTAGCGGGGGGGCTTCCTACGAGCAGTACTTC
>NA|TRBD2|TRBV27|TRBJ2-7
CASSALAGAYEQYF
TGTGCCAGCAGTGCACTAGCGGGAGCCTACGAGCAGTACTTC
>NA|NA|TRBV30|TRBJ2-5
CAWSVGSPLETQYF
TGTGCCTGGAGTGTTGGGTCCCCCTTGGAGACCCAGTACTTC
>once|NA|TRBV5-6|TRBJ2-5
CASSFGTVPETQYF
TGTGCCAGCAGCTTTGGAACAGTCCCAGAGACCCAGTACTTC